This TCR beta chain derives from a study of shared clonotypes between healthy human individuals. Findings and caveats of the study: The study found approximately 5% of naive CD4 clonotypes shared across a handful of donors.

The donors were all Caucasian adults (living in Nashville, Tennessee). About this clone itself: The antigen is not known.

Assay: immunoSEQ multiplex PCR; the TCRdb copy retains only in-frame clones and omits some. The repertoire holds approximately 710,000 clones, less than 95% seen once, with 34% in the top ten. The ends lost 3 bases at V and 1 base at J; junction bases unmatched: 8. CDR1 is LNHNV, CDR2 YYDKDF, per germline (reference sequence). This CDR3 is built from 16 residues. This clonotype originated in a man aged 18-30 years in good health. Some clones in this sample may be carry-over from other donors' samples. J is TRBJ2-5 and V is TRBV15; TRBD2 matches at 7 bases. The sample taken for sequencing was memory CD8+ T cells from PBMCs. Subset specified: CD45RO+ cells pooled with CCR7-negative TemRA cells. The CDR3 nucleotides read TGTGCCACCAGCAGGAAAGGGTGGGAGGGCCAAGAGACCCAGTACTTC. Encoded protein: CATSRKGWEGQETQYF.